One T cell receptor beta chain is described in this entry. Its target is not known. These data belong to a study of blood T cells in healthy people across ages. Across the whole study: Capture by template switching was about one barcoded beta molecule per two T cells.

Study outcomes and limitations: Estimates of diversity drawn from one million T cells were considered underestimates.

For the second PCR, which ran for roughly 7 to 11 cycles, a sample-barcoded 5' primer and a J-beta primer mix were used. From the 5' RACE reads, TCRdb called clonotypes with MiXCR, one entry per CDR3 protein. The data show around 1,500,000 distinct CDR3 sequences, roughly 27% seen once. Germline CDR1 reads MGHRA; CDR2 reads YSYEKL. The V end lost 1 base, the J end lost 4 bases, and 10 bases lay between the germline ends. This CDR3 has 14 residues. The chain combines TRBV4-1 with TRBJ2-5; D is unresolved. The material sequenced was blood. This receptor was identified in a woman aged 25 to 39 in good health. CDR3 in DNA: TGCGCCAGCAGCCAAGTAGGGAAGGGAGAGACCCAGTACTTC. Translation: CASSQVGKGETQYF.